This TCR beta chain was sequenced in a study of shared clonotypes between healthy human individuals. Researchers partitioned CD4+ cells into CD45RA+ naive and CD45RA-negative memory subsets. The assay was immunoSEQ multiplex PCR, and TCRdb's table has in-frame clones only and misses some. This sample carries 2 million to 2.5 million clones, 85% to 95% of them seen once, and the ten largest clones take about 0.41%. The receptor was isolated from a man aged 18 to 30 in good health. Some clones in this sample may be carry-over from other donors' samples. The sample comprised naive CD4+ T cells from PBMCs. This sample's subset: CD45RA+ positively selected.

CDR3 coding DNA: TGTGCCAGCAACCCAGCGGGCACCGGGGAGCTGTTTTTT. Amino acid sequence: CASNPAGTGELFF. The chain uses TRBV6-6 and TRBJ2-2, with a weak D call TRBD2 (6 bases). The germline gives CDR1 MNHNY, CDR2 SVGAGI (reference sequence). Trimming stripped 7 bases from V and 4 bases from J, with 10 bases between. CDR3 size: 13 residues.